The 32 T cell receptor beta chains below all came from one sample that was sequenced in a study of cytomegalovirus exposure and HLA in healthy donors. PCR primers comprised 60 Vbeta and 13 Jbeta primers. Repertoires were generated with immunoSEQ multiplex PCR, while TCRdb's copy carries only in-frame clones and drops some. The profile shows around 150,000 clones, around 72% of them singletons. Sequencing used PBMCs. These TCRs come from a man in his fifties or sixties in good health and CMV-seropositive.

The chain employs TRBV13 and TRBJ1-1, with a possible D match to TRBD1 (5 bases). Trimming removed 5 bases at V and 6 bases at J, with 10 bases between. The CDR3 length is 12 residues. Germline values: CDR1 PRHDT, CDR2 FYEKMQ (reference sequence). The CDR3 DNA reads TGTGCCAGCAGCCCCCGGGGGGCTGAAGCTTTCTTT. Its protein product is CASSPRGAEAFF.

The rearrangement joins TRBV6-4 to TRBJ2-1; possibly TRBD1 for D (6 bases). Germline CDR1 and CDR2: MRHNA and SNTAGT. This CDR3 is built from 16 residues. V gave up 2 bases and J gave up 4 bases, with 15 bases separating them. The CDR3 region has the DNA TGTGCCAGCAGTGACCGTTTCAGGGGACCATACAATGAGCAGTTCTTC. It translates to CASSDRFRGPYNEQFF.

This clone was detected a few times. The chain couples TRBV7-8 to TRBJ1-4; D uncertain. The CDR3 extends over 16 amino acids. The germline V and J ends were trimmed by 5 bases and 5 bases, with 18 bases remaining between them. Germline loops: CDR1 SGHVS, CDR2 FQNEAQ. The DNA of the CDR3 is TGTGCCAGCAGCCCCATAGGGAGCAAGTACAATGAAAAACTGTTTTTT. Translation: CASSPIGSKYNEKLFF.

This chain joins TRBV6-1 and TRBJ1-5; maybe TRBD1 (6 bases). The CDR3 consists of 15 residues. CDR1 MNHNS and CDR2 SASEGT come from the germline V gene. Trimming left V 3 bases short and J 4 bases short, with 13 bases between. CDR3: CASSDQTGANQPQHF. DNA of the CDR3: TGTGCCAGCAGTGACCAGACAGGAGCAAATCAGCCCCAGCATTTT.

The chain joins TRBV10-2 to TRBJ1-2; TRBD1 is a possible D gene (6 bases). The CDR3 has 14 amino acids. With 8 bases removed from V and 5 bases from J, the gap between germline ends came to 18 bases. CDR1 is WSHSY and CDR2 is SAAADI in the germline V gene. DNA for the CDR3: TGCGCCAGCTCATCGGACAGTTGGTCATATGGCTACACCTTC. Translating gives CASSSDSWSYGYTF.

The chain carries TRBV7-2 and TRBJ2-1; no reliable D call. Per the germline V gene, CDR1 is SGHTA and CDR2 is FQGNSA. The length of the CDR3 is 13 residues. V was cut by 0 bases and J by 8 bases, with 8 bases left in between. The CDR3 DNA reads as TGTGCCAGCAGCTTAGCGGGCAGCCATGAGCAGTTCTTC. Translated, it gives CASSLAGSHEQFF.

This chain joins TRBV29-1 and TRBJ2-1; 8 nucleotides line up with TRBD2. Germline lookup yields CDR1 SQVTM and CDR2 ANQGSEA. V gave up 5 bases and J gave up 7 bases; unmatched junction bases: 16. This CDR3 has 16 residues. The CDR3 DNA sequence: TGCAGCGTTCTAATGATAGGAGCGGGAGCAGGGAATGAGCAGTTCTTC. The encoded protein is CSVLMIGAGAGNEQFF.

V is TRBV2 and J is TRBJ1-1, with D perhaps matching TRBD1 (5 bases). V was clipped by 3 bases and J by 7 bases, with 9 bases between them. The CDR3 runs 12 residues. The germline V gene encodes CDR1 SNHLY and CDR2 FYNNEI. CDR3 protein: CASSEEGLEAFF. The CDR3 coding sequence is TGTGCCAGCAGTGAGGAGGGGCTTGAAGCTTTCTTT.

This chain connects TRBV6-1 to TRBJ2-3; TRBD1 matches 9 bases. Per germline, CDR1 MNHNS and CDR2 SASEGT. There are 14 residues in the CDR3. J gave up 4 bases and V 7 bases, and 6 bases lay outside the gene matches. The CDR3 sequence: CASMRDRVADTQYF. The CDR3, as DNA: TGTGCCAGCATGCGGGACAGGGTAGCAGATACGCAGTATTTT.

The CDR3 bases are TGTGCCAGCAGCTTAGAACCGACAGTTAACTATGGCTACACCTTC. Protein: CASSLEPTVNYGYTF. The chain recombines TRBV11-3 with TRBJ1-2; possibly TRBD1 for D (5 bases). Deletions cut 0 bases from V and 1 base from J, with 9 bases between. Germline V gene lookup returns CDR1 SGHNT and CDR2 YENEEA. The CDR3 totals 15 residues.

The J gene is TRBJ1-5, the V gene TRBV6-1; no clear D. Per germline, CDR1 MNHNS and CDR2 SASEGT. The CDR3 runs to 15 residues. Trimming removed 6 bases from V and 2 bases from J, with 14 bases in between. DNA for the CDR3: TGTGCCAGCAGGGACCCTCGAGCGGGCAATCAGCCCCAGCATTTT. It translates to CASRDPRAGNQPQHF.

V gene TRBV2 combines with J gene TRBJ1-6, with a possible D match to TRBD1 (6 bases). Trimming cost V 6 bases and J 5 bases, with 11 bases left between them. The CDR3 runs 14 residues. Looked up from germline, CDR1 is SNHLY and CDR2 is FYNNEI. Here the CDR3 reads CASRGHFDNSPLHF. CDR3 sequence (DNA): TGTGCCAGCAGGGGACACTTTGATAATTCACCCCTCCACTTT.

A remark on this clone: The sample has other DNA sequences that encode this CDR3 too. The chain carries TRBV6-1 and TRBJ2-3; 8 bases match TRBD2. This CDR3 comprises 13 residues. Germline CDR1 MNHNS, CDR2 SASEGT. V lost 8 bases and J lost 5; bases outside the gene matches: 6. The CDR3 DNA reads TGTGCCAGCCGAGGACTAGCTGTAGATACGCAGTATTTT. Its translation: CASRGLAVDTQYF.

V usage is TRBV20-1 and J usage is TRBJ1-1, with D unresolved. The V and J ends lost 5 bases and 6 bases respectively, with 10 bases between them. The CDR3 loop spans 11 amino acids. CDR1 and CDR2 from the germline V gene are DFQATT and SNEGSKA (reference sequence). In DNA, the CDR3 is TGCAGTGCTGGGAGTGGCGCTGAAGCTTTCTTT. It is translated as CSAGSGAEAFF.

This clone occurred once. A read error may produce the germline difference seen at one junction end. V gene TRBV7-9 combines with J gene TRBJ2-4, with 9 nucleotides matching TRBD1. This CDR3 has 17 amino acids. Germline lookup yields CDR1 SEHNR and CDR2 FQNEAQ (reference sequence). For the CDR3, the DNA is TGTTCCAGCAGGGGGCCCTGGACAGGGGAGGCCAAAAACATTCAGTACTTC. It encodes CSSRGPWTGEAKNIQYF.

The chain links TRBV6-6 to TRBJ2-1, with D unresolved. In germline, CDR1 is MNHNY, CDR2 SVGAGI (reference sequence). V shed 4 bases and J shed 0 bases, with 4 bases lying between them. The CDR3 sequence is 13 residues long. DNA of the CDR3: TGTGCCAGCAGTTCCTTCTCCTACAATGAGCAGTTCTTC. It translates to CASSSFSYNEQFF.

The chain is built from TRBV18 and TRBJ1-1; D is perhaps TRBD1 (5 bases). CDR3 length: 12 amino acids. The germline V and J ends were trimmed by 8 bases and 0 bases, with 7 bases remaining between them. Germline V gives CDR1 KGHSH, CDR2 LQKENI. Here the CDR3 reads CASKGMNTEAFF. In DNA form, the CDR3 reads TGTGCCAGCAAGGGGATGAACACTGAAGCTTTCTTT.

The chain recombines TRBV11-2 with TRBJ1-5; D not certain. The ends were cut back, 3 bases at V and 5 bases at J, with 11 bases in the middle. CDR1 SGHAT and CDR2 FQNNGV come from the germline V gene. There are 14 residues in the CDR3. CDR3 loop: CASSFENPDQPQHF. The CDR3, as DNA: TGTGCCAGCAGCTTTGAGAATCCCGATCAGCCCCAGCATTTT.

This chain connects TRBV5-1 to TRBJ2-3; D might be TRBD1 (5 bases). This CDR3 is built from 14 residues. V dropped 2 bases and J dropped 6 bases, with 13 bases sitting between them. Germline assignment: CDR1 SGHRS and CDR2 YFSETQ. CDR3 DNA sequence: TGCGCCAGCAGCTTCTTAGGGGTTTCGGATACGCAGTATTTT. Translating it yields CASSFLGVSDTQYF. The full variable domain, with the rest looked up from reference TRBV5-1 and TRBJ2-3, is KAGVTQTPRYLIKTRGQQVTLSCSPISGHRSVSWYQQTPGQGLQFLFEYFSETQRNKGNFPGRFSGRQFSNSRSEMNVSTLELGDSALYLCASSFLGVSDTQYFGPGTRLTVL.

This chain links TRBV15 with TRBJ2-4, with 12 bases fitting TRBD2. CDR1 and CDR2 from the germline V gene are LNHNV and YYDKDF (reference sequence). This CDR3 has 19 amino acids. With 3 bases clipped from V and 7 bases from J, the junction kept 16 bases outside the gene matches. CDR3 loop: CATSRAVVRLAGGPNIQYF. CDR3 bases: TGTGCCACCAGCAGGGCGGTCGTAAGGCTAGCGGGGGGGCCGAACATTCAGTACTTC.

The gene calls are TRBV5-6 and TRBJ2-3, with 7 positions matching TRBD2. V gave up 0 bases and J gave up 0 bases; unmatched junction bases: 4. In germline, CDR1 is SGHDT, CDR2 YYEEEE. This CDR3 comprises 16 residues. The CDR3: CASSLGPAGSTDTQYF. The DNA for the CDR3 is TGTGCCAGCAGCTTGGGTCCAGCGGGGAGCACAGATACGCAGTATTTT.

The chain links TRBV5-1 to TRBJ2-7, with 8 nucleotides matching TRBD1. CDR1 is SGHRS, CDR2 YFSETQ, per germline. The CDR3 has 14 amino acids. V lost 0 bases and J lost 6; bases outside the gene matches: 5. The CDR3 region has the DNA TGCGCCAGCAGCTTGGGGGAGACAGGGGTCGAGCAGTACTTC. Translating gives CASSLGETGVEQYF.

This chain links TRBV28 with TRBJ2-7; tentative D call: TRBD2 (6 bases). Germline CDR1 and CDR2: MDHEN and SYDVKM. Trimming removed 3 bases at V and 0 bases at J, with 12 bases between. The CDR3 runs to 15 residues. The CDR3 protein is CASSLFRDSSYEQYF. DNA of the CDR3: TGTGCCAGCAGTTTGTTCAGGGACTCCTCCTACGAGCAGTACTTC.

CDR3 region: CASSLLGTEETQYF. CDR3 DNA: TGTGCCAGCAGCCTCCTGGGGACAGAAGAGACCCAGTACTTC. The chain is built from TRBV7-6 and TRBJ2-5; 7 bases match TRBD1. The germline V gene has CDR1 SGHVS and CDR2 FNYEAQ. This CDR3 contains 14 residues. The V gene end was trimmed by 5 bases and the J gene end by 3 bases; junction bases not matched to a gene: 6.

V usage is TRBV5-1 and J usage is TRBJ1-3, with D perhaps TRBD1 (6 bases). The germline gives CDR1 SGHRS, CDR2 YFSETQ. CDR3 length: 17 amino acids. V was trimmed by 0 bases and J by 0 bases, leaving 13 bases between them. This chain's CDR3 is CASSLESPTGSGNTIYF. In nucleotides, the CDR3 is TGCGCCAGCAGCTTGGAGTCGCCGACAGGCTCTGGAAACACCATATATTTT.

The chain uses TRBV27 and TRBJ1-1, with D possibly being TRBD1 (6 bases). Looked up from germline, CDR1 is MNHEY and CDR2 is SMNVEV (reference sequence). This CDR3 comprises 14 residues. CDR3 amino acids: CVTRREQGGTEAFF. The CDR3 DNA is TGTGTCACACGCCGGGAACAGGGTGGTACTGAAGCTTTCTTT.

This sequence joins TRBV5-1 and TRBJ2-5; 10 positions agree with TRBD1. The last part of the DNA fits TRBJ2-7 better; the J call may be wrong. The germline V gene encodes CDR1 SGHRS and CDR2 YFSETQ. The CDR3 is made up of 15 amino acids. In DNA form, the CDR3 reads TGCGCCAGCAGCTTGGCCGGACAGGGGGTCTACGAGCAGTACTTC. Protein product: CASSLAGQGVYEQYF.

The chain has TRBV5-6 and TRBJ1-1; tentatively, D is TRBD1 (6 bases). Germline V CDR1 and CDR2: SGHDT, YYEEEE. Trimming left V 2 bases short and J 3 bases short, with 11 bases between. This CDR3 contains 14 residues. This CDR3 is CASSLSTGHTEAFF. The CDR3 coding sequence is TGTGCCAGCAGCTTATCGACAGGCCACACTGAAGCTTTCTTT.

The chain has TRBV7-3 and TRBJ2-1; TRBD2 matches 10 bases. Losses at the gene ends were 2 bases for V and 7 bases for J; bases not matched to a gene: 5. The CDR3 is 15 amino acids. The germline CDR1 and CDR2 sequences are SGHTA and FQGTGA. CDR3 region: CASSLVAGGINEQFF. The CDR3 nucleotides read TGTGCCAGCAGCTTAGTAGCGGGAGGAATAAATGAGCAGTTCTTC.

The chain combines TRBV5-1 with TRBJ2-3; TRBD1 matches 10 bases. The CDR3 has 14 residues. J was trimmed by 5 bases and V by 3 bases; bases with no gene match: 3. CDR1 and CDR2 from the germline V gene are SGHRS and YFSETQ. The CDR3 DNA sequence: TGCGCCAGCAGCTCCGGGACAGGGGTAGATACGCAGTATTTT. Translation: CASSSGTGVDTQYF.

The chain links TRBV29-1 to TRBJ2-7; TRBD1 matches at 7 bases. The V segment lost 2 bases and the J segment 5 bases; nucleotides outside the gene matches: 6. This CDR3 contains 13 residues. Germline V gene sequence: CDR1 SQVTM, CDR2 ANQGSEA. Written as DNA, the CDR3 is TGCAGCGTTGAAATCAAACAGGGGCACGAGCAGTACTTC. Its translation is CSVEIKQGHEQYF.

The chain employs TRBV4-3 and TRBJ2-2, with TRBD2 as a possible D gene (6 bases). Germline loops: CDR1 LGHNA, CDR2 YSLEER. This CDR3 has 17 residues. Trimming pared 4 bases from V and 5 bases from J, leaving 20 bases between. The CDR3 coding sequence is TGCGCCAGCAGCCTCGCGAGCGGGTCGCCCATTACCGGGGAGCTGTTTTTT. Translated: CASSLASGSPITGELFF.